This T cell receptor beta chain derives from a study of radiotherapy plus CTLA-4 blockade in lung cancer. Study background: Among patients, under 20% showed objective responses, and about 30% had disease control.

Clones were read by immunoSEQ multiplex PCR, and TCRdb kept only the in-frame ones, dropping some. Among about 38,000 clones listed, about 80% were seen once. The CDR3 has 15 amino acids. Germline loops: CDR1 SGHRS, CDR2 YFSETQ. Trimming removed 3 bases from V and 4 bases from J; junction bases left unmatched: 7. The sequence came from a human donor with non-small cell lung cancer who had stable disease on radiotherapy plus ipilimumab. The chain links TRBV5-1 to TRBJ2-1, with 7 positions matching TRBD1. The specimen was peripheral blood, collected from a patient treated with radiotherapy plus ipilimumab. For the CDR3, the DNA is TGCGCCAGCAGCTCCGGACAGGACAGATACAATGAGCAGTTCTTC. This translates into CASSSGQDRYNEQFF.